This section outlines one TCR beta chain sequence together with its context. Its antigen remains unknown. This entry comes from a study of CD8 T cells in Susac syndrome. The study, taken as a whole, reports: The study acknowledged a relatively small number of individuals in its TCR sequencing and HLA analysis.

Random hexamers primed reverse transcription of about 0.45 to 1 ug RNA. TCRdb re-derived calls from the immunoSEQ multiplex PCR reads in MiXCR, one entry per CDR3 protein. The sample has about 400,000 distinct CDR3 sequences; more than 80% are singletons. Germline V gives CDR1 SGHDN, CDR2 FVKESK. This CDR3 comprises 14 residues. The V gene lost 1 base and the J gene lost 2 bases, with 9 bases spanning the gap. Through negative isolation, CD4+ and CD8+ T cells were obtained, while TEMRA cells were enriched using FACS. The rearrangement joins TRBV14 to TRBJ2-7; a weak D match, TRBD1 (5 bases). The sample consisted of CD8+ T cells from PBMCs. The receptor was isolated from a human donor with multiple sclerosis. CDR3 sequence reads: CASSQGSGPYEQYF. CDR3 sequence (DNA): TGTGCCAGCAGCCAAGGGTCAGGGCCCTACGAGCAGTACTTC.